This TCR beta chain stems from a study of T cell responses to AZD1222 COVID-19 vaccine. This CDR3 contains 14 residues. V lost 1 base to trimming and J lost 3 bases, with 9 bases between them. Germline-derived CDR1 and CDR2 are SGHTA and FQGNSA. As regards this clone: Its specificity is unknown.

Data came from immunoSEQ multiplex PCR; TCRdb stores just in-frame clones and leaves some out. The sample has roughly 150,000 clones; 90% are singletons. Regarding the study as a whole: Across spike, vaccine-associated CD4 TCRs were found, dominant at 160-218 and 743-854. White British ancestry dominated among donors, who included more females, and clonal diversity was possibly underestimated.

This TCR was recovered from an adult in good health. The sample consisted of peripheral blood, taken on day 0 of AZD1222 vaccination. The chain employs TRBV7-2 and TRBJ1-1; D is undetermined. CDR3 sequence: CASSLVPGDTEAFF. The CDR3 DNA reads TGTGCCAGCAGCTTAGTCCCGGGCGACACTGAAGCTTTCTTT.